This T cell receptor beta chain was profiled in a study of shared clonotypes between healthy human individuals. Regarding this clone: This sample also contains other DNA sequences that code for the same CDR3.

Germline-derived CDR1 and CDR2 are SGHTA and FQGNSA. This CDR3 comprises 13 residues. The germline V and J ends were trimmed by 2 bases and 2 bases, with 7 bases remaining between them. TCRdb's copy holds only in-frame clones and misses some; the assay was immunoSEQ multiplex PCR. Counted here are 2,500,000 or so clones, about 90% occurring once; the ten biggest clones make up about 0.41%. The origin of this receptor is a man aged 18 to 30 in good health. Some clones in this sample may be carry-over from other donors' samples. The sequenced sample was naive CD4+ T cells from PBMCs. This sample's subset: CD45RA+ positively selected. The chain is built from TRBV7-2 and TRBJ2-7, with a tentative D call TRBD2 (5 bases). The CDR3: CASSLRRTYEQYF. The CDR3 DNA sequence: TGTGCCAGCAGCTTACGGAGGACCTACGAGCAGTACTTC.